The next 27 T cell receptor beta chains were all read from a single sample in a study of T cells in localized non-small cell lung cancer. The repertoire was sequenced with immunoSEQ multiplex PCR; TCRdb's copy has only in-frame clones and lacks some. The sample has about 20,000 clones; about 91% are singletons. The starting material was peripheral blood, obtained before any cancer treatment. These receptors all come from a man between 40 and 69 years old with stage I lung adenocarcinoma.

The chain recombines TRBV21-1 with TRBJ1-5. TRBV21-1 has pseudogene status. CDR3 length: 13 amino acids. The CDR3 bases are TGTGCCAGCAGCAAGGGTCCCTATCAGCCCCAGCATTTT. This codes for CASSKGPYQPQHF.

This clone was seen only once. This sequence joins TRBV29-1 and TRBJ2-7, with 9 bases identical to TRBD1. V shed 8 bases, J shed 0 bases, and the junction held 8 bases outside the gene matches. The CDR3 is made up of 14 amino acids. Germline assignment: CDR1 SQVTM and CDR2 ANQGSEA. The CDR3 reads CSFSRDRDSYEQYF. The CDR3 nucleotides are TGCAGCTTTAGCCGGGACAGGGACTCCTACGAGCAGTACTTC.

In this sample, this clone is large. J is TRBJ2-1 and V is TRBV6-4; D remains unclear. CDR1 and CDR2 from the germline V gene are MRHNA and SNTAGT. The CDR3 is made up of 13 amino acids. Between the trimmed V and J ends, which lost 6 bases and 7 bases, there was a span of 13 bases. The CDR3, as DNA: TGTGCCAGCAGAGCCGGAGCCACGAATGAGCAGTTCTTC. The encoded protein is CASRAGATNEQFF.

Concerning this clone: Distinct nucleotide sequences in the sample also encode this CDR3. The chain recombines TRBV6-1 with TRBJ2-3; TRBD2 aligns across 13 bases. CDR1 MNHNS and CDR2 SASEGT come from the germline V gene. V lost 6 bases, J lost 7 bases, and 4 bases stayed unmatched. The CDR3 totals 14 residues. The CDR3 here is CASRLAGGPNTQYF. DNA of the CDR3: TGTGCCAGCAGACTAGCGGGGGGGCCAAATACGCAGTATTTT.

This chain joins TRBV28 and TRBJ1-2, with D uncertain. V was clipped by 8 bases and J by 8 bases, with 15 bases between them. CDR3 length: 12 residues. CDR1 and CDR2 from the germline V gene are MDHEN and SYDVKM. The CDR3 protein is CASLQVERGYTF. CDR3 sequence (DNA): TGTGCCAGCCTCCAGGTAGAACGCGGCTACACCTTC.

This sequence joins TRBV27 and TRBJ2-1, with a possible D match to TRBD1 (6 bases). V lost 5 bases to trimming and J lost 2 bases, with 13 bases between them. From germline, CDR1 is MNHEY and CDR2 SMNVEV (reference sequence). CDR3 size: 15 residues. The CDR3: CASSPNREPYNEQFF. CDR3 sequence (DNA): TGTGCCAGCAGTCCGAACAGGGAGCCCTACAATGAGCAGTTCTTC.

V and J are TRBV13 and TRBJ2-1; maybe TRBD1 (5 bases). The ends were cut back, 4 bases at V and 1 base at J, with 8 bases in the middle. The CDR3 spans 14 residues. Germline lookup yields CDR1 PRHDT and CDR2 FYEKMQ (reference sequence). As DNA, the CDR3 is TGTGCCAGCAGCTCCCGACAGTCCTACAATGAGCAGTTCTTC. Its translation is CASSSRQSYNEQFF.

This clone was seen a single time. This chain links TRBV11-2 with TRBJ1-2; D may be TRBD1 (5 bases). This CDR3 is 13 amino acids long. Trimming pared 1 base from V and 7 bases from J, leaving 10 bases between. Germline V gene lookup returns CDR1 SGHAT and CDR2 FQNNGV. The CDR3 region is CASSLGGGGGYTF. CDR3 DNA: TGTGCCAGCAGCTTAGGTGGGGGTGGTGGCTACACCTTC.

V and J are TRBV5-1 and TRBJ2-7; D may match TRBD1 or TRBD2 (5 bases each). Trimming left V 3 bases short and J 1 base short, with 20 bases between. Germline lookup yields CDR1 SGHRS and CDR2 YFSETQ. The length of the CDR3 is 17 residues. This CDR3 reads CASSSFTSFGASYEQYF. The CDR3 DNA is TGCGCCAGCAGCTCGTTCACATCCTTCGGGGCTTCCTACGAGCAGTACTTC.

This rearrangement joins TRBV5-6 to TRBJ2-7; 9 nucleotides align to TRBD1. V was clipped by 5 bases and J by 3 bases; unmatched bases: 6. The CDR3 spans 14 residues. The V gene's germline CDR1 is SGHDT and CDR2 YYEEEE. CDR3 region: CASRGTGKNYEQYF. CDR3 nucleotide sequence: TGTGCCAGCAGGGGGACAGGGAAAAACTACGAGCAGTACTTC.

The table lists this clone with a count of one. The gene calls are TRBV5-4 and TRBJ2-7; D unresolved. V was pared by 4 bases and J by 2 bases, with 7 bases between. CDR1 and CDR2 from the germline V gene are SGHNT and YYREEE (reference sequence). This CDR3 is built from 12 residues. The CDR3 is CASSPIPYEQYF. The CDR3 DNA sequence: TGTGCCAGCAGCCCTATTCCCTACGAGCAGTACTTC. The entire variable domain, with the rest obtained from reference TRBV5-4 and TRBJ2-7, is as follows: ETGVTQSPTHLIKTRGQQVTLRCSSQSGHNTVSWYQQALGQGPQFIFQYYREEENGRGNFPPRFSGLQFPNYSSELNVNALELDDSALYLCASSPIPYEQYFGPGTRLTVT.

The chain joins TRBV29-1 to TRBJ2-7; D might be TRBD2 (6 bases). Trimming took off 4 bases at V and 6 bases at J, with 16 bases between the two ends. Germline CDR1 SQVTM, CDR2 ANQGSEA. This CDR3 is 13 amino acids long. CDR3 in DNA: TGCAGCGTTGTATCAGGGCGGGATGCCGAGCAGTACTTC. Translation: CSVVSGRDAEQYF.

CDR3 bases: TGTGCCAGCCGACAGGGAGGTCAGCCCCAGCATTTT. Translated, it gives CASRQGGQPQHF. This chain connects TRBV19 to TRBJ1-5, with 7 bases that match TRBD1. Germline V CDR1 and CDR2: LNHDA, SQIVND (reference sequence). This CDR3 is built from 12 residues. V shed 9 bases, J shed 6 bases, and the junction held 5 bases outside the gene matches. The full variable domain, with the rest looked up from reference TRBV19 and TRBJ1-5, is DGGITQSPKYLFRKEGQNVTLSCEQNLNHDAMYWYRQDPGQGLRLIYYSQIVNDFQKGDIAEGYSVSREKKESFPLTVTSAQKNPTAFYLCASRQGGQPQHFGDGTRLSIL.

A single count supports this clone. The chain is built from TRBV5-6 and TRBJ1-4; TRBD1 is a possible D gene (5 bases). Germline V gives CDR1 SGHDT, CDR2 YYEEEE. The CDR3 extends over 14 amino acids. V was shortened by 4 bases and J by 4 bases, with 11 bases between the two germline ends. CDR3 bases: TGTGCCAGCAGCCAGGGCTTGGTTAATGAAAAACTGTTTTTT. Its translation: CASSQGLVNEKLFF.

The chain is built from TRBV7-8 and TRBJ2-1; no firm D call. CDR3 length equals 14 residues. Trimming removed 6 bases at V and 1 base at J, with 10 bases between. CDR1 SGHVS and CDR2 FQNEAQ come from the germline V gene. CDR3 in amino acids: CASSVGSSYNEQFF. CDR3 sequence (DNA): TGTGCCAGCAGTGTTGGTAGTTCCTACAATGAGCAGTTCTTC.

The gene calls are TRBV4-3 and TRBJ1-5; no clear D. Germline V gene sequence: CDR1 LGHNA, CDR2 YSLEER. Between the trimmed V and J ends, which lost 6 bases and 2 bases, there was a span of 14 bases. The CDR3 length is 15 residues. The CDR3 is CASSLASVGNQPQHF. The CDR3 bases are TGCGCCAGCAGTTTGGCGTCTGTGGGCAATCAGCCCCAGCATTTT.

The V gene is TRBV7-2, the J gene TRBJ1-5; D gene unclear. V dropped 1 base and J dropped 6 bases, with 7 bases sitting between them. Germline values: CDR1 SGHTA, CDR2 FQGNSA. CDR3 length: 13 amino acids. The CDR3 DNA reads as TGTGCCAGCAGCTTAGAGGTGAGTCAGCCCCAGCATTTT. This gives the protein CASSLEVSQPQHF.

V and J are TRBV5-4 and TRBJ1-2, with a weak D call TRBD1 (6 bases). CDR3 length: 15 amino acids. V lost 5 bases, J lost 2 bases, and 16 bases lay in between. Looked up from germline, CDR1 is SGHNT and CDR2 is YYREEE (reference sequence). CDR3: CASSDSGAWNYGYTF. The CDR3 nucleotides read TGTGCCAGCAGTGATTCAGGGGCTTGGAACTATGGCTACACCTTC.

This chain joins TRBV2 and TRBJ2-2; D remains unclear. Deletions cut 8 bases from V and 1 base from J, with 8 bases between. The CDR3 is made up of 13 amino acids. Germline-derived CDR1 and CDR2 are SNHLY and FYNNEI. The CDR3 protein is CASSAENTGELFF. In DNA form, the CDR3 reads TGTGCCAGCTCTGCAGAGAACACCGGGGAGCTGTTTTTT.

This clone occurred once. CDR3 sequence reads: CASGTSGIDTQYF. CDR3 bases: TGTGCCAGCGGGACTAGCGGGATCGATACGCAGTATTTT. The chain carries TRBV9 and TRBJ2-3; 13 bases are shared with TRBD2. Per the germline V gene, CDR1 is SGDLS and CDR2 is YYNGEE. The CDR3 is 13 amino acids. V lost 7 bases, J lost 6 bases, and 2 bases stayed unmatched.

The J gene is TRBJ2-7, the V gene TRBV2, with D perhaps matching TRBD2 (5 bases). The CDR3 contains 12 residues. The germline V gene encodes CDR1 SNHLY and CDR2 FYNNEI. Trimming cost V 8 bases and J 2 bases, with 10 bases left between them. In DNA form, the CDR3 reads TGTGCCAGCCAGAGGGCTGCCTACGAGCAGTACTTC. This gives the protein CASQRAAYEQYF.

This chain joins TRBV27 and TRBJ1-5; D uncertain. V lost 7 bases and J lost 8, with 12 bases in between. Germline CDR1 is MNHEY and CDR2 is SMNVEV (reference sequence). The CDR3 is 12 amino acids. CDR3 loop: CASKRPGEPQHF. The CDR3 DNA is TGTGCCAGCAAGCGCCCCGGGGAGCCCCAGCATTTT.

The genes are TRBV6-6 and TRBJ2-7, with D tentatively TRBD2 (6 bases). In germline, CDR1 is MNHNY, CDR2 SVGAGI (reference sequence). CDR3 length: 15 amino acids. Trimming cost V 4 bases and J 1 base, with 14 bases left between them. The CDR3 sequence: CASSSAGGGSYEQYF. The CDR3 coding sequence is TGTGCCAGCAGTTCCGCCGGGGGAGGATCCTACGAGCAGTACTTC.

This rearrangement joins TRBV5-6 to TRBJ2-7, with 7 bases that match TRBD2. This CDR3 is 13 amino acids long. The germline V gene has CDR1 SGHDT and CDR2 YYEEEE. J gave up 6 bases and V 1 base, and 4 bases lay outside the gene matches. CDR3 bases: TGTGCCAGCAGCTTGTGGGGGGGTAGCGAGCAGTACTTC. Its translation is CASSLWGGSEQYF. The entire variable domain, with the rest obtained from reference TRBV5-6 and TRBJ2-7, is as follows: DAGVTQSPTHLIKTRGQQVTLRCSPKSGHDTVSWYQQALGQGPQFIFQYYEEEERQRGNFPDRFSGHQFPNYSSELNVNALLLGDSALYLCASSLWGGSEQYFGPGTRLTVT.

The rearrangement joins TRBV25-1 to TRBJ2-3, with 12 bases identical to TRBD2. J lost 6 bases, V lost 3 bases, and 10 bases had no gene match. The length of the CDR3 is 17 residues. Germline CDR1 MGHDK, CDR2 SYGVNS. This CDR3 is CASSDPASGGAGDTQYF. CDR3 DNA sequence: TGTGCCAGCAGTGACCCGGCTAGCGGGGGGGCTGGGGATACGCAGTATTTT.

The J gene is TRBJ2-1, the V gene TRBV5-4; weak D call: TRBD2 (6 bases). CDR3 length equals 15 residues. Deletions cut 2 bases from V and 5 bases from J, with 14 bases between. CDR1 is SGHNT and CDR2 is YYREEE in the germline V gene (reference sequence). CDR3 in DNA: TGTGCCAGCAGCTTTGGCGGGATAATCGACAATGAGCAGTTCTTC. It specifies CASSFGGIIDNEQFF.

The gene calls are TRBV27 and TRBJ1-1; D not resolved. The CDR3 runs 12 residues. Germline V lookup: CDR1 MNHEY, CDR2 SMNVEV (reference sequence). Trimming cost V 5 bases and J 1 base, with 5 bases left between them. CDR3 sequence reads: CASSTRNTEAFF. The CDR3 nucleotides read TGTGCCAGCAGTACCCGGAACACTGAAGCTTTCTTT.